Sequencing of this T cell receptor beta chain was carried out in a study of blood T cell repertoires in COVID-19. Study overall: T cells, B-cell-depleted T cells, or PBMCs supplied cDNA or gDNA.

Under the authors' procedure: Reference gene primers were amplified, and this amplification served to estimate nucleated cell counts. Sequencing was performed with immunoSEQ multiplex PCR; in TCRdb, only in-frame clones are kept and a portion is missing. For V, J and clone size, that table is used; D and trimming come from the DNA. There are roughly 100,000 clones in the sample; under 90% occur only once, and about an eighth lies in the top ten. V lost 5 bases and J 6 bases, leaving 16 bases between the germline ends. This CDR3 comprises 14 residues. Germline V gene data show CDR1 as LNHDA and CDR2 as SQIVND (reference sequence).

This receptor was obtained from a human donor in a cohort sampled during active or convalescent COVID-19. Material: peripheral blood. This chain joins TRBV19 and TRBJ1-2, with D uncertain. CDR3 sequence (DNA): TGTGCCAGTAGTCGCGGGAAGTCAAGGAATGGCTACACCTTC. Its translation is CASSRGKSRNGYTF.